What follows are 27 T cell receptor beta chains derived from one specimen sequenced in a study of T cell responses to AZD1222 COVID-19 vaccine. Sequencing used immunoSEQ multiplex PCR; TCRdb keeps in-frame clones, though not all of them. The repertoire includes about 140,000 clones, just under 95% of them detected once, and roughly 1.3% sits in the top ten. The input for sequencing was peripheral blood, taken on day 0 of AZD1222 vaccination. The source is an adult in good health.

The chain uses TRBV15 and TRBJ2-1; the match to TRBD2 covers 8 bases. Germline V CDR1 and CDR2: LNHNV, YYDKDF (reference sequence). V gave up 1 base and J gave up 6 bases; unmatched junction bases: 8. The CDR3 has 16 residues. The CDR3 loop is CATSRVRTSSINEQFF. CDR3 nucleotides: TGTGCCACCAGCAGAGTCAGGACTAGCTCTATCAATGAGCAGTTCTTC.

This chain links TRBV12-3 or TRBV12-4 with TRBJ1-1; tentatively, D is TRBD1 (5 bases). Trimming cost V 11 bases and J 3 bases, with 16 bases left between them. The CDR3 has 13 amino acids. The CDR3 spells CAGGSDSHTEAFF. Written as DNA, the CDR3 is TGTGCCGGAGGATCAGACAGTCACACTGAAGCTTTCTTT.

The CDR3 coding sequence is TGTGCCAGCAGCAGCCGGACAGGGGCTGAAAAACTGTTTTTT. This codes for CASSSRTGAEKLFF. This chain uses TRBV9 with TRBJ1-4; the match to TRBD1 covers 9 bases. CDR1 is SGDLS and CDR2 is YYNGEE in the germline V gene. The trim removed 4 bases at V and 7 bases at J, leaving 5 bases unmatched. CDR3 length equals 14 residues. Combining the CDR3 with reference TRBV9 and TRBJ1-4 gives the whole variable domain DSGVTQTPKHLITATGQRVTLRCSPRSGDLSVYWYQQSLDQGLQFLIQYYNGEERAKGNILERFSAQQFPDLHSELNLSSLELGDSALYFCASSSRTGAEKLFFGSGTQLSVL.

This clone was seen more than once but under ten times. This chain joins TRBV2 and TRBJ1-4, with D maybe TRBD1 (5 bases). Trimming shortened V by 2 bases and J by 3 bases, and 13 bases separated the two germline ends. The germline gives CDR1 SNHLY, CDR2 FYNNEI. The CDR3 is 16 residues long. In nucleotides, the CDR3 is TGTGCCAGCAGTGAACAACCCCCAGGGTCTAATGAAAAACTGTTTTTT. It codes for CASSEQPPGSNEKLFF.

The rearrangement links TRBV28 to TRBJ2-5; 10 bases match TRBD2. This CDR3 region has 16 residues. The V segment lost 8 bases and the J segment 4 bases; nucleotides outside the gene matches: 13. Germline CDR1 MDHEN, CDR2 SYDVKM. The CDR3 here is CASAGASGSLGETQYF. DNA of the CDR3: TGTGCCAGCGCTGGAGCTAGCGGGAGCCTTGGAGAGACCCAGTACTTC.

The rearrangement links TRBV4-1 to TRBJ1-1; D remains unclear. Germline CDR1 MGHRA, CDR2 YSYEKL. The V end lost 4 bases, the J end lost 1 base, and 7 bases lay between the germline ends. CDR3 size: 13 residues. CDR3 sequence reads: CASSLAGNTEAFF. CDR3 nucleotide sequence: TGCGCCAGCAGCCTGGCGGGGAACACTGAAGCTTTCTTT.

The CDR3 here is CASSERREEAFF. The DNA of the CDR3 is TGTGCCAGCAGTGAAAGAAGGGAAGAAGCTTTCTTT. The chain has TRBV2 and TRBJ1-1; D uncertain. The V gene lost 2 bases and the J gene lost 8 bases, with 9 bases spanning the gap. From germline, CDR1 is SNHLY and CDR2 FYNNEI. The CDR3 extends over 12 amino acids.

The genes are TRBV7-8 and TRBJ1-6, with D hard to call. Trimming removed 2 bases from V and 10 bases from J, with 9 bases in between. The CDR3 has 13 amino acids. CDR1 and CDR2 from the germline V gene are SGHVS and FQNEAQ. The CDR3 here is CASSLNAASPLHF. The CDR3 DNA is TGTGCCAGCAGCTTAAACGCGGCCTCACCCCTCCACTTT.

The chain couples TRBV6-2 or TRBV6-3 to TRBJ2-2; 10 bases agree with TRBD2. The trim removed 0 bases at V and 2 bases at J, leaving 9 bases unmatched. This CDR3 has 19 residues. The V gene's germline CDR1 is MNHEY and CDR2 SVGEGT. In DNA form, the CDR3 reads TGTGCCAGCAGTTACTCGATAGCTAGCGGGGGATTCAACACCGGGGAGCTGTTTTTT. Its protein is CASSYSIASGGFNTGELFF.

With regard to this clone: Other DNA sequences from this sample encode an identical CDR3 as well. This chain uses TRBV6-5 with TRBJ2-6, with D tentatively TRBD1 (5 bases). V shed 7 bases and J shed 1 base, with 5 bases lying between them. Germline V lookup: CDR1 MNHEY, CDR2 SVGAGI. This CDR3 spans 13 amino acids. CDR3 DNA: TGTGCCAGCAAGGGGTCTGGGGCCAACGTCCTGACTTTC. Its protein is CASKGSGANVLTF.

The chain carries TRBV27 and TRBJ1-5; D ambiguous. There are 15 residues in the CDR3. The V gene lost 3 bases and the J gene lost 9 bases, with 18 bases spanning the gap. Germline V CDR1 and CDR2: MNHEY, SMNVEV (reference sequence). Here the CDR3 DNA reads TGTGCCAGCAGTTTGCGGGCCGGGCTTCGATTGCCCCAGCATTTT. Translated: CASSLRAGLRLPQHF.

V gene TRBV30 combines with J gene TRBJ1-1; the D gene is possibly TRBD1 (5 bases). Germline assignment: CDR1 GTSNPN and CDR2 SVGIG (reference sequence). The CDR3 totals 12 residues. V lost 5 bases to trimming and J lost 1 base, with 8 bases between them. CDR3 in DNA: TGTGCCTGGGGAACAGGGAACACTGAAGCTTTCTTT. Protein product: CAWGTGNTEAFF.

A single count supports this clone. The V and J genes are TRBV4-3 and TRBJ1-2; D might be TRBD1 (6 bases). Trimming shortened V by 0 bases and J by 2 bases, and 13 bases separated the two germline ends. This CDR3 comprises 16 residues. CDR1 is LGHNA, CDR2 YSLEER, per germline. As DNA, the CDR3 is TGCGCCAGCAGCCAAGATGATGGGGGACAAAACTATGGCTACACCTTC. Amino acids: CASSQDDGGQNYGYTF.

This chain joins TRBV6-4 and TRBJ2-1, with TRBD2 matching 9 bases. Germline loops: CDR1 MRHNA, CDR2 SNTAGT. This CDR3 is 15 amino acids long. After removal of 5 bases from V and 0 bases from J, the junction contained 2 bases not matched to a gene. CDR3 protein: CASSLAGRSYNEQFF. The CDR3 DNA reads as TGTGCCAGCAGTCTAGCGGGACGCTCCTACAATGAGCAGTTCTTC.

This chain connects TRBV12-3 or TRBV12-4 to TRBJ2-7; D not certain. This CDR3 has 13 amino acids. V lost 0 bases and J 1 base, leaving 4 bases between the germline ends. The CDR3 nucleotides are TGTGCCAGCAGTTTAGCTGCATCCTACGAGCAGTACTTC. Amino acid sequence: CASSLAASYEQYF.

V is TRBV19 and J is TRBJ2-2, with 10 nucleotides matching TRBD1. V gave up 10 bases and J gave up 5 bases; unmatched junction bases: 7. The CDR3 sequence is 14 residues long. The germline V gene has CDR1 LNHDA and CDR2 SQIVND (reference sequence). CDR3 sequence reads: CATSRGQGTGELFF. For the CDR3, the DNA is TGTGCCACCTCACGGGGACAGGGGACCGGGGAGCTGTTTTTT.

This clone occurred once. The CDR3 loop reads CASSPQSRSGGNSIPSYEQYF. The CDR3 DNA sequence: TGTGCCAGCAGCCCTCAAAGTCGTAGCGGCGGGAACTCTATCCCCTCCTACGAGCAGTACTTC. The chain combines TRBV21-1 with TRBJ2-7; the table's D call, TRBD2, was not checked against the DNA. TRBV21-1 is a pseudogene locus. CDR3 length: 21 residues.

The genes are TRBV10-2 and TRBJ1-6; TRBD1 matches at 8 bases. Germline V gives CDR1 WSHSY, CDR2 SAAADI. Unmatched junction bases numbered 15, after V lost 7 bases and J lost 10 bases. The length of the CDR3 is 16 residues. CDR3 bases: TGCGCCAGCATCAAGGACAGGGCTGGACTTAACTCACCCCTCCACTTT. Encoded protein: CASIKDRAGLNSPLHF.

This clone was seen once. The J gene is TRBJ2-7, the V gene TRBV28; no reliable D call. The CDR3 has 14 residues. V lost 2 bases to trimming and J lost 0 bases, with 8 bases between them. Germline CDR1 and CDR2: MDHEN and SYDVKM. CDR3 loop: CASSLTYTSYEQYF. DNA for the CDR3: TGTGCCAGCAGTTTAACCTACACCTCCTACGAGCAGTACTTC.

The chain links TRBV4-1 to TRBJ1-1; 7 positions match TRBD1. Trimming removed 4 bases from V and 11 bases from J; junction bases left unmatched: 10. Germline V gives CDR1 MGHRA, CDR2 YSYEKL. CDR3 length: 13 residues. The CDR3 DNA follows: TGCGCCAGCAGCCCCCCTATCGGGACAGAGGCTTTCTTT. It encodes CASSPPIGTEAFF.

The chain uses TRBV9 and TRBJ1-2; no clear D. The ends were cut back, 4 bases at V and 3 bases at J, with 13 bases in the middle. The CDR3 runs 14 residues. The germline gives CDR1 SGDLS, CDR2 YYNGEE. The CDR3 region has the DNA TGTGCCAGCAGCCCCCGATTAGGATACTATGGCTACACCTTC. Translated, it gives CASSPRLGYYGYTF.

V and J are TRBV14 and TRBJ2-2; 8 nucleotides line up with TRBD1. Trimming removed 4 bases from V and 8 bases from J; junction bases left unmatched: 12. Germline lookup yields CDR1 SGHDN and CDR2 FVKESK. This CDR3 is 16 amino acids long. The CDR3 DNA follows: TGTGCCAGCAGCCCTCCCGGGACAGGCCTCCCTGGGGAGCTGTTTTTT. Residues: CASSPPGTGLPGELFF.

The chain joins TRBV30 to TRBJ1-2; D not resolved. This CDR3 comprises 14 residues. Trimming took off 1 base at V and 4 bases at J, with 13 bases between the two ends. The germline CDR1 and CDR2 sequences are GTSNPN and SVGIG (reference sequence). CDR3 amino acids: CAWSGLFVFYGYTF. The CDR3, as DNA: TGTGCCTGGAGTGGCCTCTTTGTTTTCTATGGCTACACCTTC.

This clone has just one count. The chain joins TRBV7-4 to TRBJ1-1, with D hard to call. CDR1 and CDR2 (germline): SGHVT, SQSDAQ. The CDR3 contains 12 residues. Trimming removed 5 bases at V and 7 bases at J, with 11 bases between. DNA for the CDR3: TGTGCCAGCAGCCCTATGGACGTTGAAGCTTTCTTT. As protein: CASSPMDVEAFF.

This chain connects TRBV6-2 or TRBV6-3 to TRBJ2-7; D call uncertain. This CDR3 spans 14 amino acids. Germline loops: CDR1 MNHEY, CDR2 SVGEGT. Trimming left V 1 base short and J 0 bases short, with 7 bases between. In DNA, the CDR3 is TGTGCCAGCAGTTACTTACGTAACTCCTACGAGCAGTACTTC. Amino acids: CASSYLRNSYEQYF.

The V and J genes are TRBV4-1 and TRBJ1-1; D gene unclear. Trimming left V 0 bases short and J 5 bases short, with 7 bases between. CDR1 is MGHRA, CDR2 YSYEKL, per germline. CDR3 length: 13 amino acids. The CDR3 protein is CASSQERYTEAFF. CDR3 nucleotides: TGCGCCAGCAGCCAAGAACGGTATACTGAAGCTTTCTTT.

The chain has TRBV18 and TRBJ1-1; maybe TRBD1 (6 bases). V was shortened by 3 bases and J by 6 bases, with 14 bases between the two germline ends. Germline V CDR1 and CDR2: KGHSH, LQKENI. The CDR3 runs to 14 residues. The CDR3 DNA sequence: TGTGCCAGCTCACCGAACAGGGTCGGGGCTGAAGCTTTCTTT. It encodes CASSPNRVGAEAFF.